The present T cell receptor beta chain was sequenced within a study of blood T cell repertoires in COVID-19. Study summary: Acute and convalescent COVID-19 samples came from the United States, Italy and Spain.

Followed longitudinally, the Seattle patients had been enrolled during active infection. How the authors handled the data: The assay estimated nucleated cells by amplifying reference gene primers. Clones were read by immunoSEQ multiplex PCR, and TCRdb kept only the in-frame ones, dropping some. Clone size and V and J calls were adopted from that table, with D and trimming inferred from the DNA. This sample has some 290,000 clones, with 90% found just once. This CDR3 has 15 amino acids. Germline-derived CDR1 and CDR2 are PRHDT and FYEKMQ (reference sequence). V was clipped by 8 bases and J by 6 bases, with 22 bases between them.

The sample was peripheral blood. The rearrangement uses TRBV13 and TRBJ1-2; tentatively, D is TRBD1 (6 bases). This receptor was obtained from a middle-aged woman with COVID-19, enrolled during active disease. The CDR3 sequence: CASFRLGGRMDGYTF. CDR3 DNA: TGTGCCAGCTTCCGTCTCGGGGGGCGGATGGATGGCTACACCTTC. The full variable domain, rest sourced from reference TRBV13 and TRBJ1-2, is AAGVIQSPRHLIKEKRETATLKCYPIPRHDTVYWYQQGPGQDPQFLISFYEKMQSDKGSIPDRFSAQQFSDYHSELNMSSLELGDSALYFCASFRLGGRMDGYTFGSGTRLTVV.